This passage covers 2 T cell receptor beta chains from one sample sequenced in a study of T-cell memory formation after mild COVID-19. TCRdb called the 5' RACE reads again in MiXCR, with one record for every CDR3 protein. The top ten clones hold roughly a quarter of a sample with about 50,000 distinct CDR3 sequences, 10% to 15% of them seen once. Sequences were obtained from PBMCs or a T cell subset sorted from them (not recorded which). The receptor set was obtained from a man aged 18 to 29 who had mild COVID-19 (a few samples of this study predate the infection). Cell type and time point are not known.

The rearrangement links TRBV6-2 or TRBV6-3 to TRBJ2-1, with D possibly being TRBD2 (6 bases). The length of the CDR3 is 11 residues. Trimming shortened V by 7 bases and J by 10 bases, and 11 bases separated the two germline ends. CDR1 MNHEY and CDR2 SVGEGT come from the germline V gene. CDR3 DNA: TGTGCCAGCAACGGGGGAGTCGAGCAGTTCTTC. It yields the protein CASNGGVEQFF.

There are a few counts of this clonotype. The chain links TRBV6-5 to TRBJ2-7; D unresolved. Per germline, CDR1 MNHEY and CDR2 SVGAGI. V lost 5 bases and J lost 6, with 11 bases in between. CDR3 length: 12 residues. CDR3: CASSPTPGEQYF. The CDR3, as DNA: TGTGCCAGCAGTCCCACCCCTGGCGAGCAGTACTTC.